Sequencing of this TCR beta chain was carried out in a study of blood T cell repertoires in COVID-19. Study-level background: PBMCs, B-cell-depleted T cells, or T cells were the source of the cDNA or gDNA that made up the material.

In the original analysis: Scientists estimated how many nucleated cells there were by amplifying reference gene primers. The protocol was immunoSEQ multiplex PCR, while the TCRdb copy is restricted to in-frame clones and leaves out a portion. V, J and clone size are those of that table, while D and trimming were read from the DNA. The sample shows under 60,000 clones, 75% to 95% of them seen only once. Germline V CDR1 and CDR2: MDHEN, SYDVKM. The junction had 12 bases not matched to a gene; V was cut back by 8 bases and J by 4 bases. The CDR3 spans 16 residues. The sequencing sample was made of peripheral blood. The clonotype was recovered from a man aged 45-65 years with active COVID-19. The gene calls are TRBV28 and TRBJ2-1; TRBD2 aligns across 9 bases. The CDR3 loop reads CASLLGGGVTYNEQFF. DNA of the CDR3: TGTGCCAGCCTCCTCGGCGGGGGGGTTACATACAATGAGCAGTTCTTC.